Presented here are 30 T cell receptor beta chains from one specimen sequenced in a study of cytomegalovirus exposure and HLA in healthy donors (TCRdb year 2017). Libraries were built with the immunoSEQ multiplex PCR assay. For the multiplex PCR, a mixture combining 60 forward primers for TCR Vbeta segments and 13 reverse primers for TCR Jbeta segments was used. In TCRdb, the immuneACCESS table is reduced to in-frame sequences with V and J assigned. These tables do not hold every clone; where another copy was compared, an unresolved V gene accounts for under half, and the others remain unexplained. For this sample there are about 130,000 clones; more than 65% appear just once. The ten largest clones add up to 2% to 3% of the sample. Material for sequencing was PBMCs. Receptor source: a man aged 45-60 years in good health and CMV-seronegative.

The chain has TRBV7-8 and TRBJ2-2, with TRBD2 matching 7 bases. Germline-derived CDR1 and CDR2 are SGHVS and FQNEAQ. The CDR3 extends over 15 amino acids. Losses at the gene ends were 5 bases for V and 4 bases for J; bases not matched to a gene: 7. CDR3 bases: TGTGCCAGCAGCACAAAGACTAGCAGCACCGGGGAGCTGTTTTTT. It is translated as CASSTKTSSTGELFF.

The rearrangement uses TRBV4-3 and TRBJ1-1; D is undetermined. The V end was cut by 4 bases, the J end by 3 bases, with 15 bases between. Germline CDR1 reads LGHNA; CDR2 reads YSLEER. CDR3 length: 15 residues. CDR3 in DNA: TGCGCCAGCAGCCGCGGAGAGCGGAGGGACACTGAAGCTTTCTTT. It encodes CASSRGERRDTEAFF.

The genes are TRBV5-4 and TRBJ2-3; TRBD2 is a possible D gene (5 bases). The CDR3 totals 15 residues. Trimming left V 4 bases short and J 2 bases short, with 14 bases between. Germline CDR1 reads SGHNT; CDR2 reads YYREEE (reference sequence). The CDR3 sequence is CASSPGGRATDTQYF. The CDR3 nucleotides are TGTGCCAGCAGCCCGGGTGGGCGGGCCACAGATACGCAGTATTTT.

Only a few counts were recorded for this clone. The rearrangement joins TRBV23-1 to TRBJ1-6; the match to TRBD1 covers 10 bases. TRBV23-1 falls under the ORF class, with uncertain function. This CDR3 is built from 14 residues. The DNA of the CDR3 is TGCCTGGGGACAGGGGACTCCTATAATTCACCCCTCCACTTT. Its translation: CLGTGDSYNSPLHF.

This clone was seen only a few times. The chain recombines TRBV5-1 with TRBJ1-1; 10 bases align to TRBD1. Trimming took 5 bases from V and 7 from J; bases not matched to a gene: 8. CDR1 is SGHRS and CDR2 is YFSETQ in the germline V gene. CDR3 size: 14 residues. The DNA of the CDR3 is TGCGCCAGCAGACGGACGGGACAGGGGCTTGAAGCTTTCTTT. Protein: CASRRTGQGLEAFF.

The V gene is TRBV4-2, the J gene TRBJ2-7, with unresolved D. Germline values: CDR1 LGHNA, CDR2 YNFKEQ. CDR3 length equals 16 residues. V dropped 0 bases and J dropped 2 bases, with 14 bases sitting between them. In DNA, the CDR3 is TGTGCCAGCAGCCAAGATTCGAGATCCCTCCCCTACGAGCAGTACTTC. Translation: CASSQDSRSLPYEQYF.

This clone has more than one count but fewer than ten. The gene calls are TRBV7-9 and TRBJ2-6, with D perhaps matching TRBD2 (5 bases). CDR3 length equals 15 residues. Deletions cut 5 bases from V and 0 bases from J, with 8 bases between. CDR1 is SEHNR and CDR2 is FQNEAQ in the germline V gene (reference sequence). CDR3 coding DNA: TGTGCCAGCAGCCAGCGGAGCTCTGGGGCCAACGTCCTGACTTTC. The encoded protein is CASSQRSSGANVLTF.

V is TRBV7-9 and J is TRBJ1-2, with D unclear. The germline V and J ends were trimmed by 1 base and 6 bases, with 6 bases remaining between them. The CDR3 contains 12 residues. The germline V gene encodes CDR1 SEHNR and CDR2 FQNEAQ (reference sequence). The CDR3 nucleotides are TGTGCCAGCAGCTTAGTCGTAGATGGCTACACCTTC. This gives the protein CASSLVVDGYTF.

The V gene is TRBV2, the J gene TRBJ1-6; D not resolved. The length of the CDR3 is 15 residues. Germline lookup yields CDR1 SNHLY and CDR2 FYNNEI. V dropped 6 bases and J dropped 7 bases, with 16 bases sitting between them. The DNA of the CDR3 is TGTGCCAGCAGCTCCGACGGACTGGGAAATTCACCCCTCCACTTT. This gives the protein CASSSDGLGNSPLHF.

CDR3 sequence: CASSSSESYEQYF. Here the CDR3 DNA reads TGTGCCAGCAGTTCTTCAGAATCCTACGAGCAGTACTTC. V is TRBV27 and J is TRBJ2-7; the D is unclear. Germline CDR1 reads MNHEY; CDR2 reads SMNVEV (reference sequence). The CDR3 has 13 residues. V lost 4 bases, J lost 1 base, and 8 bases lay in between.

J is TRBJ1-1 and V is TRBV5-1, with D possibly TRBD1 on 6 matching bases. The V end lost 1 base, the J end lost 1 base, and 11 bases lay between the germline ends. The CDR3 has 15 residues. The germline CDR1 and CDR2 sequences are SGHRS and YFSETQ. The CDR3 spells CASSLLTGENTEAFF. In nucleotides, the CDR3 is TGCGCCAGCAGCTTGCTGACAGGAGAGAACACTGAAGCTTTCTTT.

The rearrangement links TRBV30 to TRBJ1-1; TRBD1 might be the D (6 bases). The CDR3 sequence is 14 residues long. The germline V and J ends were trimmed by 2 bases and 4 bases, with 14 bases remaining between them. CDR1 is GTSNPN, CDR2 SVGIG, per germline (reference sequence). The CDR3 protein is CAWSTGYRGTEAFF. Here the CDR3 DNA reads TGTGCCTGGAGTACAGGGTACAGAGGCACTGAAGCTTTCTTT. The variable domain in full, completed from reference TRBV30 and TRBJ1-1, reads SQTIHQWPATLVQPVGSPLSLECTVEGTSNPNLYWYRQAAGRGLQLLFYSVGIGQISSEVPQNLSASRPQDRQFILSSKKLLLSDSGFYLCAWSTGYRGTEAFFGQGTRLTVV.

The rearrangement joins TRBV29-1 to TRBJ2-7, with 7 bases identical to TRBD2. The CDR3 sequence is 12 residues long. Germline CDR1 and CDR2: SQVTM and ANQGSEA. J gave up 2 bases and V 4 bases, and 2 bases lay outside the gene matches. CDR3 nucleotides: TGCAGCGTTGGTGGGGGGGCCTACGAGCAGTACTTC. It encodes CSVGGGAYEQYF.

The rearrangement links TRBV5-1 to TRBJ2-7; 9 nucleotides agree with TRBD2. CDR1 and CDR2 from the germline V gene are SGHRS and YFSETQ. V dropped 4 bases and J dropped 4; count of bases not matched to a gene: 9. CDR3 length: 15 residues. CDR3 amino acids: CASSSSSGVGYEQYF. CDR3 DNA: TGCGCCAGCAGCAGTTCTAGCGGGGTAGGTTACGAGCAGTACTTC.

The genes are TRBV5-4 and TRBJ2-7; a possible D gene is TRBD1 (5 bases). CDR3 length equals 14 residues. Germline V CDR1 and CDR2: SGHNT, YYREEE (reference sequence). Trimming took 5 bases from V and 2 from J, leaving 14 bases between them. Written as DNA, the CDR3 is TGTGCCAGCAGGACTCAGGGTTCCCCCTACGAGCAGTACTTC. It yields the protein CASRTQGSPYEQYF.

The V gene is TRBV4-1, the J gene TRBJ2-1, with D possibly TRBD1 on 5 matching bases. The V gene's germline CDR1 is MGHRA and CDR2 YSYEKL. CDR3 size: 14 residues. V was clipped by 0 bases and J by 10 bases, with 13 bases between them. CDR3 DNA sequence: TGCGCCAGCAGCCAAGAGGGGCGGCAGAGCGAGCAGTTCTTC. Translating gives CASSQEGRQSEQFF.

The V gene is TRBV7-9, the J gene TRBJ2-1; weak D call: TRBD2 (7 bases). V was shortened by 5 bases and J by 5 bases, with 22 bases between the two germline ends. The CDR3 totals 17 residues. CDR1 SEHNR and CDR2 FQNEAQ come from the germline V gene (reference sequence). CDR3 sequence (DNA): TGTGCCAGCAGCGCAACCAAGGGGGGGGCGCGGAACAATGAGCAGTTCTTC. Translation gives CASSATKGGARNNEQFF.

The genes are TRBV2 and TRBJ1-2; 9 bases agree with TRBD1. Germline V gene lookup returns CDR1 SNHLY and CDR2 FYNNEI. V lost 2 bases to trimming and J lost 4 bases; unmatched junction nucleotides: 2. CDR3 length: 14 residues. The CDR3 here is CASSETGGPYGYTF. The CDR3 DNA reads TGTGCCAGCAGTGAAACAGGGGGCCCCTATGGCTACACCTTC.

V usage is TRBV7-3 and J usage is TRBJ2-2, with TRBD2 identical over 7 bases. CDR3 length: 14 amino acids. CDR1 is SGHTA and CDR2 is FQGTGA in the germline V gene. The ends lost 3 bases at V and 6 bases at J; junction bases unmatched: 4. CDR3 residues: CASSFTSEAGELFF. CDR3 coding DNA: TGTGCCAGCAGCTTTACTAGCGAGGCCGGGGAGCTGTTTTTT.

The V call is TRBV23-1, the J call TRBJ2-1, with 7 bases matching TRBD1. TRBV23-1 is reported as an ORF; its role is uncertain. The CDR3 has 15 amino acids. Trimming removed 2 bases from V and 6 bases from J; junction bases left unmatched: 7. The CDR3 sequence is CASSQQTTGPNEQFF. The CDR3 DNA reads as TGCGCCAGCAGTCAACAAACGACAGGGCCCAATGAGCAGTTCTTC.

The chain is built from TRBV11-2 and TRBJ2-5, with TRBD2 matching over 13 bases. The V gene end was trimmed by 6 bases and the J gene end by 5 bases; junction bases not matched to a gene: 9. CDR1 and CDR2 (germline): SGHAT, FQNNGV. The CDR3 has 16 amino acids. The CDR3 protein is CASSPLAGGEGETQYF. The DNA for the CDR3 is TGTGCCAGCAGTCCACTAGCGGGGGGGGAAGGCGAGACCCAGTACTTC.

The chain employs TRBV5-1 and TRBJ2-1; the match to TRBD1 covers 7 bases. Trimming took 3 bases from V and 9 from J; bases not matched to a gene: 6. This CDR3 spans 13 amino acids. Per the germline V gene, CDR1 is SGHRS and CDR2 is YFSETQ. CDR3 coding DNA: TGCGCCAGCAGCTCCCGACAGGGCCCTGAGCAGTTCTTC. Encoded protein: CASSSRQGPEQFF. The full variable domain, completed using reference TRBV5-1 and TRBJ2-1, is KAGVTQTPRYLIKTRGQQVTLSCSPISGHRSVSWYQQTPGQGLQFLFEYFSETQRNKGNFPGRFSGRQFSNSRSEMNVSTLELGDSALYLCASSSRQGPEQFFGPGTRLTVL.

The chain recombines TRBV5-1 with TRBJ2-1; D is perhaps TRBD2 (5 bases). CDR1 is SGHRS, CDR2 YFSETQ, per germline. V dropped 2 bases and J dropped 4 bases, with 13 bases sitting between them. The CDR3 sequence is 15 residues long. The CDR3 sequence is CASSFPRRNYNEQFF. The CDR3 coding sequence is TGCGCCAGCAGCTTTCCCCGGAGGAATTACAATGAGCAGTTCTTC.

The chain has TRBV29-1 and TRBJ1-1, with TRBD1 matching over 8 bases. J was trimmed by 3 bases and V by 5 bases; bases with no gene match: 5. This CDR3 is 13 amino acids long. The V gene's germline CDR1 is SQVTM and CDR2 ANQGSEA. CDR3 residues: CSVKNRGDTEAFF. The CDR3 DNA reads TGCAGCGTTAAAAACAGGGGGGACACTGAAGCTTTCTTT.

The V and J genes are TRBV27 and TRBJ1-6, with 7 bases lining up with TRBD1. The CDR3 contains 13 residues. Per the germline V gene, CDR1 is MNHEY and CDR2 is SMNVEV (reference sequence). J lost 10 bases, V lost 6 bases, and 6 bases had no gene match. CDR3 protein: CASRTGSRSPLHF. The CDR3 bases are TGTGCCAGCAGGACAGGGTCCAGATCACCCCTCCACTTT.

The V and J genes are TRBV7-9 and TRBJ2-7; tentative D call: TRBD2 (5 bases). In germline, CDR1 is SEHNR, CDR2 FQNEAQ (reference sequence). V was cut by 9 bases and J by 5 bases, with 11 bases left in between. The CDR3 runs to 11 residues. Written as DNA, the CDR3 is TGTGCCAGTTCTAGCCTGGACGAGCAGTACTTC. Translated, it gives CASSSLDEQYF.

In its sample, this clone was seen a few times. V gene TRBV5-6 combines with J gene TRBJ1-3; 7 bases are a match to TRBD1. CDR1 and CDR2 from the germline V gene are SGHDT and YYEEEE. The V segment lost 2 bases and the J segment 0 bases; nucleotides outside the gene matches: 8. The CDR3 has 17 amino acids. This CDR3 is CASSLDRAAASGNTIYF. The CDR3 DNA reads as TGTGCCAGCAGCTTAGACAGGGCCGCAGCCTCTGGAAACACCATATATTTT.

The gene calls are TRBV6-4 and TRBJ2-6; D is undetermined. The CDR3 is made up of 14 amino acids. Looked up from germline, CDR1 is MRHNA and CDR2 is SNTAGT. V was trimmed by 4 bases and J by 0 bases, leaving 4 bases between them. CDR3 sequence (DNA): TGTGCCAGCAGTGCGTTCTCTGGGGCCAACGTCCTGACTTTC. This translates into CASSAFSGANVLTF.

As concerns this clone: Compared with germline, one end of the junction differs, possibly owing to a read error. The chain links TRBV4-3 to TRBJ1-3; D is undetermined. Germline loops: CDR1 LGHNA, CDR2 YSLEER. The CDR3 has 17 residues. CDR3 in amino acids: CASSQDFEGSTGNIIYF. In DNA, the CDR3 is TGCGCCAGCAGCCAAGATTTTGAGGGAAGCACTGGAAACATCATATATTTT.

This chain joins TRBV7-9 and TRBJ2-1, with 7 bases identical to TRBD1. J was trimmed by 1 base and V by 4 bases; bases with no gene match: 10. Germline loops: CDR1 SEHNR, CDR2 FQNEAQ (reference sequence). The CDR3 has 17 residues. The CDR3 DNA follows: TGTGCCAGCAGCTCCCCTAGACAGGGTAGTTCCTACAATGAGCAGTTCTTC. Protein: CASSSPRQGSSYNEQFF.